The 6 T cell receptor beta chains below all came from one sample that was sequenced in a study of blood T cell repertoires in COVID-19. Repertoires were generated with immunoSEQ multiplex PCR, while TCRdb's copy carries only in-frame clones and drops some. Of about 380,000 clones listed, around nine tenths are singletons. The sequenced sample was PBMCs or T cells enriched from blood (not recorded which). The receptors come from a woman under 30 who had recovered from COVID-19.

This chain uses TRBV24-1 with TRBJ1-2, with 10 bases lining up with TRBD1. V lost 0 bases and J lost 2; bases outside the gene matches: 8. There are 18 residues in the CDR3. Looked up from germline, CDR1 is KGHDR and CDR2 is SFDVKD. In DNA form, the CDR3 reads TGTGCCACCAGTGATTTGAAGGGACAGGGGCCCCACAACTATGGCTACACCTTC. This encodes CATSDLKGQGPHNYGYTF.

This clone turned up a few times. CDR3 sequence: CASSLVPGESGYTF. The CDR3 DNA reads TGTGCCAGCAGCTTAGTTCCAGGGGAGAGTGGCTACACCTTC. The V call is TRBV7-9, the J call TRBJ1-2; D may be TRBD1 (6 bases). V shed 1 base and J shed 7 bases, with 13 bases lying between them. The CDR3 length is 14 residues. Germline V gene lookup returns CDR1 SEHNR and CDR2 FQNEAQ (reference sequence).

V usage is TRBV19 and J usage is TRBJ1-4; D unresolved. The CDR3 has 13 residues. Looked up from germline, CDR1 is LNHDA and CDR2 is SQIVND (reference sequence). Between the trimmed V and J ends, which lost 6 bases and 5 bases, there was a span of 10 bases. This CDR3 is CASRWARNEKLFF. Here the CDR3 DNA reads TGTGCCAGTAGATGGGCCAGGAATGAAAAACTGTTTTTT.

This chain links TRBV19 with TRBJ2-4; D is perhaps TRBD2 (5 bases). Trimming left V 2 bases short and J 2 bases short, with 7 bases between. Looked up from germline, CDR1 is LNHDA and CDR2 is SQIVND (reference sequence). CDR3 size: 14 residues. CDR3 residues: CASSISGSKNIQYF. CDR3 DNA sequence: TGTGCCAGTAGTATATCGGGGTCCAAAAACATTCAGTACTTC.

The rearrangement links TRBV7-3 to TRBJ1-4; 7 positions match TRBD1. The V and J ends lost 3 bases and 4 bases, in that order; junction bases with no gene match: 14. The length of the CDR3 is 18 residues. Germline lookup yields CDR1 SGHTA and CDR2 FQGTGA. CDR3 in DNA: TGTGCCAGCAGCTTCCACCCAGGTTGGGACAGCTTTAATGAAAAACTGTTTTTT. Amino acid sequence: CASSFHPGWDSFNEKLFF.

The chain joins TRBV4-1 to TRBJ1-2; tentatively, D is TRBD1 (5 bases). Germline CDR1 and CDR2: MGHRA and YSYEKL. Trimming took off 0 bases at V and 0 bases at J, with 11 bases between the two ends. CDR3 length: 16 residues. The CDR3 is CASSQEGPGTNYGYTF. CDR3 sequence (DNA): TGCGCCAGCAGCCAAGAAGGGCCAGGGACTAACTATGGCTACACCTTC.